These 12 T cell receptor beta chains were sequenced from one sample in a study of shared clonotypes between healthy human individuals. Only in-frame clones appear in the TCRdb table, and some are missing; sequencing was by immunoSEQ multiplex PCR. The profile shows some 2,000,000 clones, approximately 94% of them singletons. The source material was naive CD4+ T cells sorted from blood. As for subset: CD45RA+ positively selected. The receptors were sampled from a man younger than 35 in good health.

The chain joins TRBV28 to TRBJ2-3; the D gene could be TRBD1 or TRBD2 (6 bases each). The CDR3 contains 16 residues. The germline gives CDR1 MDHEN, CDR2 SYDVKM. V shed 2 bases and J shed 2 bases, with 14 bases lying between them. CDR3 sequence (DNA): TGTGCCAGCAGTTTAGGCAGGGGAGGTTTCACAGATACGCAGTATTTT. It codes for CASSLGRGGFTDTQYF.

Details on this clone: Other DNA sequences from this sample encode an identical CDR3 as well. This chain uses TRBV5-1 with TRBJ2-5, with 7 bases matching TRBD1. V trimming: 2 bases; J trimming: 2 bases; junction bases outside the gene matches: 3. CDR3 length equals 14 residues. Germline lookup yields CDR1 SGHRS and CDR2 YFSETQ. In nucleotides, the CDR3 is TGCGCCAGCAGCTTACCAGGGGGACAAGAGACCCAGTACTTC. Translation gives CASSLPGGQETQYF.

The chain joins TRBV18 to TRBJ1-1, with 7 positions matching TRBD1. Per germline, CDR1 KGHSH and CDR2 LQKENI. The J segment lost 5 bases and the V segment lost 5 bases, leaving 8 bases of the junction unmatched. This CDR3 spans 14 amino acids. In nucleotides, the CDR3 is TGTGCCAGCTCAGAAACACAGGGGAGGACTGAAGCTTTCTTT. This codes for CASSETQGRTEAFF.

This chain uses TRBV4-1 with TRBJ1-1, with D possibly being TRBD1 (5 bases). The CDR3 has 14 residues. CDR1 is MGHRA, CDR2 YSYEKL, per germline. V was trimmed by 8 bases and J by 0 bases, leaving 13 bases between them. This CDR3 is CASARGQVNTEAFF. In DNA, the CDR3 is TGCGCCAGCGCGAGGGGCCAGGTGAACACTGAAGCTTTCTTT.

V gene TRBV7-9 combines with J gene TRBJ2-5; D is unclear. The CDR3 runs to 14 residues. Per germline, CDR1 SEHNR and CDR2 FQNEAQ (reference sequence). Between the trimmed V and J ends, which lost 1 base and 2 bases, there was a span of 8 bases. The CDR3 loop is CASSLGYPQETQYF. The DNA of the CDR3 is TGTGCCAGCAGCTTAGGCTACCCACAAGAGACCCAGTACTTC.

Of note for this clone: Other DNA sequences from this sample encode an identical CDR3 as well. As DNA, the CDR3 is TGTGCCAGCAGCCCCGACCGAGGGGAGACCCAGTACTTC. Amino acid sequence: CASSPDRGETQYF. The chain uses TRBV4-2 and TRBJ2-5; perhaps TRBD2 as D (5 bases). Trimming removed 4 bases at V and 5 bases at J, with 11 bases between. From germline, CDR1 is LGHNA and CDR2 YNFKEQ. The CDR3 has 13 residues.

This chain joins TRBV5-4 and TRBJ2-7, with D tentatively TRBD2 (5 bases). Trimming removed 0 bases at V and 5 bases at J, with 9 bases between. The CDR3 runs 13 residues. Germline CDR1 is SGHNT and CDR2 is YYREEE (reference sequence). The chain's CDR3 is CASSLGESHEQYF. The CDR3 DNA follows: TGTGCCAGCAGCTTGGGGGAGTCCCACGAGCAGTACTTC.

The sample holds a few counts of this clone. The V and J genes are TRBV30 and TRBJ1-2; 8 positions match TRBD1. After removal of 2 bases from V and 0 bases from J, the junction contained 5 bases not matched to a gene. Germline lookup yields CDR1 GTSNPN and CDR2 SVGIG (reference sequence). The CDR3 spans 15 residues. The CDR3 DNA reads TGTGCCTGGAGTATGCAGGGGGCATCTAACTATGGCTACACCTTC. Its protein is CAWSMQGASNYGYTF.

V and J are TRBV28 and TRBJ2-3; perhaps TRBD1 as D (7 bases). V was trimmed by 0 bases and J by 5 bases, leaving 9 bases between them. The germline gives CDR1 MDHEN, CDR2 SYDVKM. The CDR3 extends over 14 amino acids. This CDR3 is CASSLWQGGDTQYF. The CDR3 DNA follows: TGTGCCAGCAGTTTATGGCAGGGGGGAGATACGCAGTATTTT.

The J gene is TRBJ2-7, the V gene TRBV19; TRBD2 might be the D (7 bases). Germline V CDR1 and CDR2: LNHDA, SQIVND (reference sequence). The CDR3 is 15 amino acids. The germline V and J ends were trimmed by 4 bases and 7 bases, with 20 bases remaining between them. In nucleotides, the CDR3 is TGTGCCAGTAGTAGACAAGCGGGACAAGTGTGGGAGCAGTACTTC. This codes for CASSRQAGQVWEQYF.

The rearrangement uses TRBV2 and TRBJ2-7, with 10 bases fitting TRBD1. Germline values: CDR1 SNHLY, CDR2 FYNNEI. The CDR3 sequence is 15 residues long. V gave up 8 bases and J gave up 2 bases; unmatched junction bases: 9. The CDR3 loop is CASRRDGTGAYEQYF. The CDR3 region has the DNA TGTGCCAGCCGTCGGGACGGGACAGGGGCCTACGAGCAGTACTTC.

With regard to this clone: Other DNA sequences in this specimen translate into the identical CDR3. The CDR3 coding sequence is TGCAGCGTTCTACACCAGGTGGGCTCCACCTCCTGGGAGCAGTACTTC. Protein: CSVLHQVGSTSWEQYF. The rearrangement joins TRBV29-1 to TRBJ2-7; D unresolved. The V gene lost 5 bases and the J gene lost 7 bases, with 27 bases spanning the gap. The CDR3 runs to 16 residues. Germline V gene data show CDR1 as SQVTM and CDR2 as ANQGSEA.